These 14 T cell receptor beta chains were all obtained from the same sample, sequenced in a study of T cell repertoires in cytomegalovirus infection. Antigens for these TCRs are unknown. TCRdb used MiXCR to reprocess the reads, holding one entry per CDR3 protein. Among about 770,000 distinct CDR3 sequences listed, 25% to 30% were seen once. The sequences come from cultured CD8+ T cells from PBMCs, collected from culture after CMV antigen stimulation. Receptor source: a human donor in good health (CMV status not recorded). Some clones in this sample may be carry-over from other donors' samples.

This clonotype was seen at least ten times. J is TRBJ2-7 and V is TRBV6-2 or TRBV6-3; tentatively, D is TRBD2 (5 bases). This CDR3 has 13 residues. Between the trimmed V and J ends, which lost 5 bases and 3 bases, there was a span of 11 bases. Germline loops: CDR1 MNHEY, CDR2 SVGEGT. The DNA for the CDR3 is TGTGCCAGCAGTAACGGACTGGGCTACGAGCAGTACGTC. Its protein product is CASSNGLGYEQYV.

This clonotype was detected ten times or more. This chain joins TRBV7-2 and TRBJ2-3; D ambiguous. V was shortened by 3 bases and J by 4 bases, with 14 bases between the two germline ends. There are 15 residues in the CDR3. Germline values: CDR1 SGHTA, CDR2 FQGNSA. CDR3 nucleotide sequence: TGTGCCAGCAGCTTTGGGATCGGCGGTCCAGATACGCAGTATTTT. Its protein is CASSFGIGGPDTQYF.

Concerning this clonotype: Being one base from a much bigger clone, this may be a read error. This chain connects TRBV12-3 or TRBV12-4 to TRBJ2-4; no definite D call. Trimming cost V 5 bases and J 3 bases, with 11 bases left between them. The CDR3 extends over 14 amino acids. DNA of the CDR3: TGTGCCAGCAGTCCCGAGCTAGTCAAAAACATTCAGTACTTC. Translated, it gives CASSPELVKNIQYF.

The chain links TRBV27 to TRBJ2-2, with D tentatively TRBD1 or TRBD2 (5 bases each). V was cut by 6 bases and J by 7 bases, with 18 bases left in between. The CDR3 runs 15 residues. The germline V gene has CDR1 MNHEY and CDR2 SMNVEV (reference sequence). CDR3 sequence reads: CASSLYRDPSGELFF. The CDR3 bases are TGTGCCAGCAGCCTATATCGGGACCCAAGCGGGGAGCTGTTTTTT.

The table lists this clonotype with a few counts. The CDR3 DNA sequence: TGTGCCAGCAGCTTAGAAGCGGGGGGTACTTTAGAATTCACAGATACGCAGTATTTT. It specifies CASSLEAGGTLEFTDTQYF. The rearrangement joins TRBV7-6 to TRBJ2-3; 9 nucleotides agree with TRBD2. Germline values: CDR1 SGHVS, CDR2 FNYEAQ. With V trimmed by 1 base and J by 2 bases, 13 bases remained unmatched. The CDR3 loop spans 19 amino acids. The whole variable domain, remainder taken from reference TRBV7-6 and TRBJ2-3, is GAGVSQSPRYKVTKRGQDVALRCDPISGHVSLYWYRQALGQGPEFLTYFNYEAQQDKSGLPNDRFSAERPEGSISTLTIQRTEQRDSAMYRCASSLEAGGTLEFTDTQYFGPGTRLTVL.

The rearrangement uses TRBV6-1 and TRBJ1-1; D unclear. Germline V lookup: CDR1 MNHNS, CDR2 SASEGT. This CDR3 is built from 17 residues. The V gene lost 5 bases and the J gene lost 0 bases, with 19 bases spanning the gap. Here the CDR3 reads CASSYQASLSMNTEAFF. The DNA of the CDR3 is TGTGCCAGCAGTTACCAGGCCTCCCTTTCCATGAACACTGAAGCTTTCTTT.

This clonotype has just a few counts. The chain employs TRBV7-8 and TRBJ2-3; unclear D gene. The CDR3 length is 13 residues. V was cut by 7 bases and J by 2 bases, with 10 bases left in between. Germline CDR1 is SGHVS and CDR2 is FQNEAQ. CDR3 amino acids: CASTPRITDTQYF. In nucleotides, the CDR3 is TGTGCCAGCACCCCTCGAATCACAGATACGCAGTATTTT.

This clonotype was detected only a few times. This rearrangement joins TRBV7-9 to TRBJ1-2, with D unclear. The germline gives CDR1 SEHNR, CDR2 FQNEAQ (reference sequence). This CDR3 is built from 14 residues. Trimming shortened V by 7 bases and J by 4 bases, and 16 bases separated the two germline ends. The CDR3 nucleotides read TGTGCCAGCACTACTGGCAGGCTGAGCTATGGCTACACCTTC. It specifies CASTTGRLSYGYTF.

This chain connects TRBV5-6 to TRBJ1-3; 7 bases are shared with TRBD1. The J segment lost 0 bases and the V segment lost 4 bases, leaving 7 bases of the junction unmatched. This CDR3 contains 16 residues. Per germline, CDR1 SGHDT and CDR2 YYEEEE. This CDR3 reads CASSGLRGDSGNTIYF. The CDR3, as DNA: TGTGCCAGCAGCGGACTCAGGGGGGACTCTGGAAACACCATATATTTT.

This clonotype was observed a handful of times. This chain connects TRBV4-1 to TRBJ2-5; 10 bases are a match to TRBD2. The germline V gene encodes CDR1 MGHRA and CDR2 YSYEKL. After removal of 3 bases from V and 2 bases from J, the junction contained 3 bases not matched to a gene. This CDR3 is 15 amino acids long. CDR3 nucleotides: TGCGCCAGCAGCCACTCGACTAGCGGGCAAGAGACCCAGTACTTC. Amino acid sequence: CASSHSTSGQETQYF.

This chain's CDR3 is CATSDRTGDSTGELFF. The CDR3 bases are TGTGCCACCAGTGACCGGACAGGGGATAGCACCGGGGAGCTGTTTTTT. V is TRBV24-1 and J is TRBJ2-2, with 9 bases that match TRBD1. V trimming: 4 bases; J trimming: 4 bases; junction bases outside the gene matches: 6. Germline CDR1 and CDR2: KGHDR and SFDVKD. This CDR3 is built from 16 residues.

This clonotype occurred a few times. J is TRBJ1-1 and V is TRBV5-6; D might be TRBD1 (5 bases). Germline CDR1 SGHDT, CDR2 YYEEEE. This CDR3 comprises 14 residues. Trimming shortened V by 7 bases and J by 1 base, and 14 bases separated the two germline ends. This chain's CDR3 is CASQPGGGNTEAFF. The DNA for the CDR3 is TGTGCCAGCCAACCTGGGGGGGGGAACACTGAAGCTTTCTTT. Drawing the rest from reference TRBV5-6 and TRBJ1-1, the complete variable domain is DAGVTQSPTHLIKTRGQQVTLRCSPKSGHDTVSWYQQALGQGPQFIFQYYEEEERQRGNFPDRFSGHQFPNYSSELNVNALLLGDSALYLCASQPGGGNTEAFFGQGTRLTVV.

Comment on this clonotype: This sequence may be a read error, since a much larger clone differs from it by one base. This sequence joins TRBV7-8 and TRBJ2-3; the match to TRBD1 covers 7 bases. Germline trimming cut 8 bases from V and 4 bases from J; bases unmatched to any gene: 15. In germline, CDR1 is SGHVS, CDR2 FQNEAQ. The CDR3 runs to 16 residues. DNA for the CDR3: TGTGCCAGCGGCTCCAGACAGGGTATAGGTGCAGATACGCAGTATTTT. Amino acid sequence: CASGSRQGIGADTQYF.

This clonotype was seen only once. The rearrangement links TRBV6-2 or TRBV6-3 to TRBJ1-1; a weak D match, TRBD1 (6 bases). Germline values: CDR1 MNHEY, CDR2 SVGEGT. V was trimmed by 6 bases and J by 4 bases, leaving 15 bases between them. CDR3 length: 14 residues. CDR3 region: CASSFTGKGTEAFF. CDR3 DNA: TGTGCCAGCAGCTTTACAGGGAAGGGCACTGAAGCTTTCTTT.